This passage covers 19 T cell receptor beta chains from one sample sequenced in a study of PD-1 blockade in classical Hodgkin lymphoma. Sequencing was performed with immunoSEQ multiplex PCR; in TCRdb, only in-frame clones are kept and a portion is missing. The repertoire holds 31,000 or so clones, about 86% seen once, with approximately 0.88% in the top ten. The sample's time point: cycle 4 day 1 (C4D1), after five to seven weeks of nivolumab. With no exception, relapse followed autologous stem cell transplantation in all patients, and brentuximab vedotin exposure varied. With magnetic negative selection, CD4+ T cells were purified from PBMCs that had been thawed. The specimen was CD4+ T cells from blood, collected before the fourth cycle of nivolumab. These receptors originate from a human donor with classical Hodgkin lymphoma.

The chain joins TRBV7-6 to TRBJ2-7, with D possibly being TRBD1 (6 bases). Germline CDR1 reads SGHVS; CDR2 reads FNYEAQ. The V end lost 5 bases, the J end lost 2 bases, and 19 bases lay between the germline ends. There are 16 residues in the CDR3. CDR3 in DNA: TGTGCCAGCAGCCCCCTAACGGGAACAGGGCCCTACGAGCAGTACTTC. Translated, it gives CASSPLTGTGPYEQYF.

The chain has TRBV7-2 and TRBJ2-7, with D perhaps TRBD1 (6 bases). Germline CDR1 SGHTA, CDR2 FQGNSA. Trimming pared 5 bases from V and 3 bases from J, leaving 17 bases between. The CDR3 length is 15 residues. CDR3 sequence (DNA): TGTGCCAGCAGCCAGTGGGACAAGAGTGTCTACGAGCAGTACTTC. This sequence encodes CASSQWDKSVYEQYF.

CDR3 region: CSVDIWGIGQNTEAFF. In DNA, the CDR3 is TGCAGCGTTGATATCTGGGGGATAGGGCAGAACACTGAAGCTTTCTTT. The chain uses TRBV29-1 and TRBJ1-1, with D possibly TRBD1 on 5 matching bases. The germline CDR1 and CDR2 sequences are SQVTM and ANQGSEA. The CDR3 length is 16 residues. The V and J ends lost 3 bases and 1 base respectively, with 18 bases between them.

The chain combines TRBV2 with TRBJ2-1; perhaps TRBD2 as D (5 bases). The germline V gene encodes CDR1 SNHLY and CDR2 FYNNEI. The CDR3 is 11 residues long. Trimming removed 4 bases from V and 12 bases from J, with 10 bases in between. CDR3 protein: CASSGGYGQFF. The CDR3 DNA sequence: TGTGCCAGCAGTGGAGGGTATGGGCAGTTCTTC.

The rearrangement links TRBV30 to TRBJ1-1; D call uncertain. CDR1 and CDR2 (germline): GTSNPN, SVGIG (reference sequence). The CDR3 loop spans 14 amino acids. The V and J ends lost 4 bases and 7 bases respectively, with 19 bases between them. The CDR3 region is CAWIPGLRASEAFF. For the CDR3, the DNA is TGTGCCTGGATCCCGGGTCTCCGAGCCAGTGAAGCTTTCTTT. Combining the CDR3 with reference TRBV30 and TRBJ1-1 gives the whole variable domain SQTIHQWPATLVQPVGSPLSLECTVEGTSNPNLYWYRQAAGRGLQLLFYSVGIGQISSEVPQNLSASRPQDRQFILSSKKLLLSDSGFYLCAWIPGLRASEAFFGQGTRLTVV.

The rearrangement uses TRBV19 and TRBJ2-7; D is undetermined. Germline V lookup: CDR1 LNHDA, CDR2 SQIVND (reference sequence). This CDR3 is built from 13 residues. Deletions cut 4 bases from V and 5 bases from J, with 12 bases between. The CDR3 DNA reads as TGTGCCAGTAGTACCAACCTCCGTAACGAGCAGTACTTC. This sequence encodes CASSTNLRNEQYF. The full variable domain, rest sourced from reference TRBV19 and TRBJ2-7, is DGGITQSPKYLFRKEGQNVTLSCEQNLNHDAMYWYRQDPGQGLRLIYYSQIVNDFQKGDIAEGYSVSREKKESFPLTVTSAQKNPTAFYLCASSTNLRNEQYFGPGTRLTVT.

The chain uses TRBV21-1 and TRBJ2-5; TRBD1, as called in the table, went unchecked against the DNA. TRBV21-1 is tagged as a pseudogene. The CDR3 is made up of 16 amino acids. In DNA, the CDR3 is TGTGCCAGCAGCGCCCGGACAGGGGCAGTGAAAGAGACCCAGTACTTC. Translating gives CASSARTGAVKETQYF.

The rearrangement uses TRBV27 and TRBJ2-5, with 11 bases aligning to TRBD2. CDR1 and CDR2 (germline): MNHEY, SMNVEV (reference sequence). The CDR3 contains 16 residues. Trimming cost V 6 bases and J 3 bases; bases outside gene matches: 9. This CDR3 reads CASSQTLAGGEETQYF. The CDR3 DNA follows: TGTGCCAGCAGCCAAACCCTAGCGGGGGGTGAAGAGACCCAGTACTTC.

J is TRBJ2-3 and V is TRBV18; D is uncertain. Germline V gene sequence: CDR1 KGHSH, CDR2 LQKENI. V was trimmed by 4 bases and J by 2 bases, leaving 7 bases between them. This CDR3 is 13 amino acids long. The CDR3 coding sequence is TGTGCCAGCTCACGGATCTACACAGATACGCAGTATTTT. This encodes CASSRIYTDTQYF.

The chain recombines TRBV7-9 with TRBJ2-3, with 9 bases lining up with TRBD2. In germline, CDR1 is SEHNR, CDR2 FQNEAQ (reference sequence). The CDR3 runs 17 residues. V lost 2 bases to trimming and J lost 2 bases; unmatched junction nucleotides: 8. CDR3 sequence (DNA): TGTGCCAGCAGCTTATGGTTGAGCGGGGGGCCCACAGATACGCAGTATTTT. It specifies CASSLWLSGGPTDTQYF.

The chain links TRBV4-2 to TRBJ1-6; D remains ambiguous. Per the germline V gene, CDR1 is LGHNA and CDR2 is YNFKEQ. This CDR3 has 13 residues. Trimming took off 0 bases at V and 9 bases at J, with 6 bases between the two ends. CDR3 sequence reads: CASSQELSSPLHF. CDR3 coding DNA: TGTGCCAGCAGCCAAGAATTAAGTTCACCCCTCCACTTT.

The chain couples TRBV7-6 to TRBJ2-3, with 8 bases matching TRBD1. Germline V gene data show CDR1 as SGHVS and CDR2 as FNYEAQ. The CDR3 is made up of 16 amino acids. After removal of 5 bases from V and 6 bases from J, the junction contained 13 bases not matched to a gene. The CDR3 nucleotides are TGTGCCAGCAGCCCGCGCCCCAGGGGGCGCGCCGATACGCAGTATTTT. Translation: CASSPRPRGRADTQYF.

V usage is TRBV9 and J usage is TRBJ2-7, with 9 bases fitting TRBD1. Germline V lookup: CDR1 SGDLS, CDR2 YYNGEE. CDR3 length equals 14 residues. V was pared by 4 bases and J by 6 bases, with 8 bases of the junction left unmatched. In nucleotides, the CDR3 is TGTGCCAGCAGCCCGGGACAGGGACCTTTCGAGCAGTACTTC. It encodes CASSPGQGPFEQYF.

The chain employs TRBV30 and TRBJ2-3, with 13 bases matching TRBD2. The CDR3 is made up of 16 amino acids. V shed 4 bases and J 3 bases; nucleotides not matched to a gene: 7. CDR1 GTSNPN and CDR2 SVGIG come from the germline V gene (reference sequence). CDR3 DNA: TGTGCCTGGACGGCGGGACTAGCGGGAAGTACAGATACGCAGTATTTT. This codes for CAWTAGLAGSTDTQYF.

The CDR3: CASIEVSNQPQHF. CDR3 in DNA: TGTGCCAGTATTGAAGTTAGCAATCAGCCCCAGCATTTT. The gene calls are TRBV19 and TRBJ1-5; D is uncertain. The CDR3 runs to 13 residues. Deletions cut 7 bases from V and 0 bases from J, with 7 bases between. CDR1 and CDR2 (germline): LNHDA, SQIVND (reference sequence).

The chain links TRBV7-8 to TRBJ2-7, with no clear D. Germline assignment: CDR1 SGHVS and CDR2 FQNEAQ. V lost 2 bases and J lost 4, with 12 bases in between. The CDR3 is 14 amino acids. The CDR3 DNA is TGTGCCAGCAGCTTAATTGCCAGAGATTACGAGCAGTACTTC. This encodes CASSLIARDYEQYF.

This clone was detected only once. The V and J genes are TRBV19 and TRBJ1-4, with D uncertain. This CDR3 has 14 amino acids. The V and J ends lost 5 bases and 7 bases respectively, with 14 bases between them. The germline V gene has CDR1 LNHDA and CDR2 SQIVND (reference sequence). The CDR3 nucleotides are TGTGCCAGTAGTGCCCAGAACGGACGTGAAAAACTGTTTTTT. Translation gives CASSAQNGREKLFF.

The count of this clone is one. V usage is TRBV6-5 and J usage is TRBJ1-5; no reliable D call. The CDR3 contains 15 residues. V lost 3 bases, J lost 1 base, and 10 bases lay in between. Germline V gene sequence: CDR1 MNHEY, CDR2 SVGAGI. CDR3 amino acids: CASSYSGQSNQPQHF. As DNA, the CDR3 is TGTGCCAGCAGTTATTCCGGGCAGAGCAATCAGCCCCAGCATTTT.

The V call is TRBV18, the J call TRBJ2-1, with unresolved D. Trimming removed 3 bases at V and 9 bases at J, with 12 bases between. Per the germline V gene, CDR1 is KGHSH and CDR2 is LQKENI. This CDR3 is built from 13 residues. The CDR3 coding sequence is TGTGCCAGCTCACCTTTAGGAATCGGTGAGCAGTTCTTC. Translation gives CASSPLGIGEQFF.